The 2 T cell receptor beta chains presented below share a single source sample, sequenced in a study of blood T cell repertoires in COVID-19. Assay: immunoSEQ multiplex PCR; the TCRdb copy retains only in-frame clones and omits some. The data show more than 150,000 clones, with around 83% seen just once and about 5.7% held by the top ten. The sequenced material came from peripheral blood. The receptors come from a woman between 35 and 50 years old with acute or convalescent COVID-19.

The chain uses TRBV2 and TRBJ2-2, with TRBD2 matching over 12 bases. Germline V lookup: CDR1 SNHLY, CDR2 FYNNEI. There are 14 residues in the CDR3. Unmatched junction bases numbered 0, after V lost 6 bases and J lost 4 bases. The CDR3: CASRGLAGTGELFF. The CDR3 DNA follows: TGTGCCAGCAGGGGACTAGCGGGCACCGGGGAGCTGTTTTTT.

This clone was found a few times. The V gene is TRBV2, the J gene TRBJ2-2, with D possibly being TRBD2 (5 bases). Germline V CDR1 and CDR2: SNHLY, FYNNEI. Deletions cut 6 bases from V and 6 bases from J, with 11 bases between. CDR3 length: 13 residues. The CDR3 nucleotides read TGTGCCAGCAGCTTGGCTAGCCCCGGGGAGCTGTTTTTT. Amino acid sequence: CASSLASPGELFF.